Listed here are 18 T cell receptor beta chains from one sample, sequenced in a study of T-cell memory formation after mild COVID-19. One entry per CDR3 protein, called by TCRdb with MiXCR from the 5' RACE reads. The sample has about 150,000 distinct CDR3 sequences; 15% to 20% are singletons. Sequenced sample: PBMCs or a T cell subset sorted from them (not recorded which). The receptor set was obtained from an adult woman who had mild COVID-19 (a few samples of this study predate the infection). Cell type and time point are not known.

This clonotype was counted only a few times. The rearrangement links TRBV24-1 to TRBJ1-2; no definite D call. The germline V and J ends were trimmed by 0 bases and 8 bases, with 6 bases remaining between them. The CDR3 is made up of 12 amino acids. CDR1 and CDR2 from the germline V gene are KGHDR and SFDVKD. The CDR3 DNA reads as TGTGCCACCAGTGATTTGGCCGACGGCTACACCTTC. Protein product: CATSDLADGYTF.

The genes are TRBV15 and TRBJ2-7, with a possible D match to TRBD2 (6 bases). Germline CDR1 is LNHNV and CDR2 is YYDKDF (reference sequence). CDR3 length equals 16 residues. V was trimmed by 2 bases and J by 1 base, leaving 15 bases between them. The CDR3 loop reads CATSRYMGLLSYEQYF. CDR3 sequence (DNA): TGTGCCACCAGCAGATACATGGGACTGCTATCCTACGAGCAGTACTTC.

CDR3 in amino acids: CATPSRGTGAYEQYF. CDR3 nucleotide sequence: TGTGCCACTCCTAGCCGCGGGACAGGGGCCTACGAGCAGTACTTC. V and J are TRBV24-1 and TRBJ2-7; 10 positions match TRBD1. The CDR3 is made up of 15 amino acids. Germline V lookup: CDR1 KGHDR, CDR2 SFDVKD. V lost 10 bases, J lost 2 bases, and 10 bases stayed unmatched.

The sample holds a few counts of this clonotype. This chain joins TRBV12-3 or TRBV12-4 and TRBJ2-1, with D possibly matching TRBD1 (7 bases). This CDR3 has 17 residues. With 5 bases removed from V and 2 bases from J, the gap between germline ends came to 19 bases. CDR3 sequence: CASSPRGQLGTYNEQFF. DNA for the CDR3: TGTGCCAGCAGTCCGCGGGGACAGTTAGGGACCTACAATGAGCAGTTCTTC.

This clonotype was observed a handful of times. The chain recombines TRBV5-1 with TRBJ1-2; tentative D call: TRBD1 (5 bases). Germline V lookup: CDR1 SGHRS, CDR2 YFSETQ. CDR3 length: 15 residues. Trimming stripped 4 bases from V and 0 bases from J, with 13 bases between. The CDR3 region is CASSTSQGTNYGYTF. CDR3 in DNA: TGCGCCAGCAGCACGAGTCAGGGAACTAACTATGGCTACACCTTC.

The CDR3 DNA is TGCGCCAGCAGCCAAGTCGGATCAGGGGGGAGATATGGCTACACCTTC. Residues: CASSQVGSGGRYGYTF. The gene calls are TRBV4-1 and TRBJ1-2, with 7 nucleotides matching TRBD1. Trimming removed 1 base from V and 5 bases from J; junction bases left unmatched: 10. The germline V gene encodes CDR1 MGHRA and CDR2 YSYEKL. The CDR3 consists of 16 residues.

The genes are TRBV12-3 or TRBV12-4 and TRBJ1-5; D perhaps matches TRBD1 (5 bases). V lost 4 bases to trimming and J lost 6 bases, with 13 bases between them. This CDR3 is built from 14 residues. The CDR3: CASSSETGRQPQHF. The CDR3 bases are TGTGCCAGCAGTTCGGAAACAGGACGTCAGCCCCAGCATTTT.

The chain has TRBV5-1 and TRBJ2-2; TRBD1 aligns across 7 bases. Germline V gene data show CDR1 as SGHRS and CDR2 as YFSETQ. V lost 4 bases and J lost 2; bases outside the gene matches: 5. CDR3 size: 15 residues. Written as DNA, the CDR3 is TGCGCCAGCAGCCCTGGGACAGTTAACACCGGGGAGCTGTTTTTT. Its translation: CASSPGTVNTGELFF. Drawing the rest from reference TRBV5-1 and TRBJ2-2, the complete variable domain is KAGVTQTPRYLIKTRGQQVTLSCSPISGHRSVSWYQQTPGQGLQFLFEYFSETQRNKGNFPGRFSGRQFSNSRSEMNVSTLELGDSALYLCASSPGTVNTGELFFGEGSRLTVL.

This clonotype has only a few counts. The chain recombines TRBV11-2 with TRBJ2-1, with 10 bases that match TRBD2. This CDR3 region has 16 residues. The germline gives CDR1 SGHAT, CDR2 FQNNGV. The V gene end was trimmed by 5 bases and the J gene end by 2 bases; junction bases not matched to a gene: 6. As DNA, the CDR3 is TGTGCCAGCAGCCCCAACAGCGGGAGGGCCTACAATGAGCAGTTCTTC. Its protein product is CASSPNSGRAYNEQFF.

This clonotype was counted a few times. V gene TRBV29-1 combines with J gene TRBJ2-6, with D unresolved. This CDR3 region has 14 residues. Germline values: CDR1 SQVTM, CDR2 ANQGSEA. The V end was cut by 6 bases, the J end by 0 bases, with 9 bases between. CDR3 DNA: TGCAGCGTCCGACTGCTCTCTGGGGCCAACGTCCTGACTTTC. Translated: CSVRLLSGANVLTF.

The chain uses TRBV5-1 and TRBJ2-5, with 14 bases aligning to TRBD2. The CDR3 length is 16 residues. V shed 0 bases and J 4 bases; nucleotides not matched to a gene: 2. CDR1 SGHRS and CDR2 YFSETQ come from the germline V gene. This chain's CDR3 is CASSLAGTSGGETQYF. As DNA, the CDR3 is TGCGCCAGCAGCTTGGCCGGGACTAGCGGGGGAGAGACCCAGTACTTC. Variable domain in full (rest from reference TRBV5-1 and TRBJ2-5): KAGVTQTPRYLIKTRGQQVTLSCSPISGHRSVSWYQQTPGQGLQFLFEYFSETQRNKGNFPGRFSGRQFSNSRSEMNVSTLELGDSALYLCASSLAGTSGGETQYFGPGTRLLVL.

In its sample, this clonotype was seen a few times. V usage is TRBV23-1 and J usage is TRBJ1-6; 12 nucleotides agree with TRBD1. TRBV23-1 qualifies as an ORF whose function is uncertain. The CDR3 covers 16 residues. J lost 6 bases, V lost 4 bases, and 4 bases had no gene match. The CDR3 DNA reads as TGCGCCAGCAGTCGGGGGACAGGGGGCTTTAATTCACCCCTCCACTTT. The encoded protein is CASSRGTGGFNSPLHF.

This clonotype was detected a few times. The chain recombines TRBV2 with TRBJ2-3; a weak D match, TRBD1 (5 bases). V was clipped by 7 bases and J by 2 bases, with 19 bases between them. CDR3 length: 16 amino acids. CDR1 is SNHLY, CDR2 FYNNEI, per germline. The CDR3 coding sequence is TGTGCCAGCACACAGGACACCAACCCTAACACAGATACGCAGTATTTT. Amino acids: CASTQDTNPNTDTQYF.

This clonotype was observed at least ten times. V usage is TRBV7-2 and J usage is TRBJ2-7; D remains ambiguous. This CDR3 is 14 amino acids long. Germline V CDR1 and CDR2: SGHTA, FQGNSA. V lost 3 bases and J 5 bases, leaving 14 bases between the germline ends. The CDR3 DNA reads as TGTGCCAGCAGCTTGCAGGCGGATAGACACGAGCAGTACTTC. Its translation: CASSLQADRHEQYF.

This clonotype came up a few times. The chain couples TRBV3-1 to TRBJ2-2; no firm D call. Germline values: CDR1 LGHDT, CDR2 YNNKEL (reference sequence). With 4 bases removed from V and 4 bases from J, the gap between germline ends came to 4 bases. The CDR3 length is 12 residues. DNA of the CDR3: TGTGCCAGCAGCCGTACCACCGGGGAGCTGTTTTTT. Its translation: CASSRTTGELFF. The full variable domain, rest sourced from reference TRBV3-1 and TRBJ2-2, is DTAVSQTPKYLVTQMGNDKSIKCEQNLGHDTMYWYKQDSKKFLKIMFSYNNKELIINETVPNRFSPKSPDKAHLNLHINSLELGDSAVYFCASSRTTGELFFGEGSRLTVL.

V is TRBV18 and J is TRBJ1-1, with 9 bases identical to TRBD1. The CDR3 contains 13 residues. Germline V lookup: CDR1 KGHSH, CDR2 LQKENI. V lost 8 bases to trimming and J lost 3 bases; unmatched junction nucleotides: 4. The CDR3 sequence is CASRQGVDTEAFF. For the CDR3, the DNA is TGTGCCAGCCGACAGGGGGTGGACACTGAAGCTTTCTTT.

The chain combines TRBV24-1 with TRBJ2-2, with D possibly matching TRBD1 (6 bases). Trimming took off 3 bases at V and 0 bases at J, with 7 bases between the two ends. CDR3 length: 15 amino acids. The germline gives CDR1 KGHDR, CDR2 SFDVKD. The chain's CDR3 is CATSDRTANTGELFF. CDR3 DNA: TGTGCCACCAGTGATCGGACAGCGAACACCGGGGAGCTGTTTTTT.

This clonotype has a count of ten or more. This chain uses TRBV4-2 with TRBJ2-7; 8 nucleotides line up with TRBD1. V shed 2 bases and J 1 base; nucleotides not matched to a gene: 4. CDR1 is LGHNA, CDR2 YNFKEQ, per germline. The CDR3 is 15 residues long. CDR3 sequence reads: CASSQPGQVSYEQYF. DNA of the CDR3: TGTGCCAGCAGCCAACCGGGACAGGTGTCCTACGAGCAGTACTTC.